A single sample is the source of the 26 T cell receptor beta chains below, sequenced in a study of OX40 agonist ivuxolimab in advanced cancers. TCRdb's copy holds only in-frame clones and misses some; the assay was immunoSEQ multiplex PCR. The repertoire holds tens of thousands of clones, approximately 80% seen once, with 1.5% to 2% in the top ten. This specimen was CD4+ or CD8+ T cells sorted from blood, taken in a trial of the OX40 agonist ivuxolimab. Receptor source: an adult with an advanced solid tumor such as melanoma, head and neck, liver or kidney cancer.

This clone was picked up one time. The CDR3 DNA reads as TGCAGCGGCTCGATCTCAGGCGGAGACACTGAAGCTTTCTTT. Protein: CSGSISGGDTEAFF. The V and J genes are TRBV29-1 and TRBJ1-1; no firm D call. Germline loops: CDR1 SQVTM, CDR2 ANQGSEA. The V end lost 7 bases, the J end lost 3 bases, and 18 bases lay between the germline ends. The length of the CDR3 is 14 residues.

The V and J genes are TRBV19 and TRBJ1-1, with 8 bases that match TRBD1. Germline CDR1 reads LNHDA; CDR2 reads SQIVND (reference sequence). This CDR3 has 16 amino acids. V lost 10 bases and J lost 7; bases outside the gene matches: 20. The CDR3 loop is CATRGPDRRGWVEAFF. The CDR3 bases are TGTGCCACCAGGGGGCCGGACAGGCGTGGTTGGGTTGAAGCTTTCTTT.

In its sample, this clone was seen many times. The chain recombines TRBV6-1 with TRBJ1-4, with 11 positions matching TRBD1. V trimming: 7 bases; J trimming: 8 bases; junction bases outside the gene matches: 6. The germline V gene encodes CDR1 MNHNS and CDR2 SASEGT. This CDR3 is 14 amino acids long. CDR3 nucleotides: TGTGCCAGCATGCGGACAGGGGGCAGGGAAAAACTGTTTTTT. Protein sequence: CASMRTGGREKLFF.

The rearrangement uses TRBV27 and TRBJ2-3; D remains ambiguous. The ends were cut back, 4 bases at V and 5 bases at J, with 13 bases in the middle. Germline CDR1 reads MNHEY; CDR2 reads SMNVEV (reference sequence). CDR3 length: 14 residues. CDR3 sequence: CASSSILFKDTQYF. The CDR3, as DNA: TGTGCCAGCAGTTCCATCCTTTTCAAAGATACGCAGTATTTT.

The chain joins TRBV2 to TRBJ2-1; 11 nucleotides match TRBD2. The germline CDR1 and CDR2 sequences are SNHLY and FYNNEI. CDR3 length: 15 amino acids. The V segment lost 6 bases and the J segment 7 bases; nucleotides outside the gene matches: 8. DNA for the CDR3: TGTGCCAGCAGAAAACTAGCGGGAGTTGGTAATGAGCAGTTCTTC. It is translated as CASRKLAGVGNEQFF.

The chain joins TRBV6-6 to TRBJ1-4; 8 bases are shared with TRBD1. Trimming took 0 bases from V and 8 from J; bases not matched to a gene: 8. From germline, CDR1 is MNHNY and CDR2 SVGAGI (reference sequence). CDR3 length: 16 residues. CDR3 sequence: CASSYSQGASGEKLFF. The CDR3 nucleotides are TGTGCCAGCAGTTACTCCCAGGGGGCATCGGGCGAAAAACTGTTTTTT.

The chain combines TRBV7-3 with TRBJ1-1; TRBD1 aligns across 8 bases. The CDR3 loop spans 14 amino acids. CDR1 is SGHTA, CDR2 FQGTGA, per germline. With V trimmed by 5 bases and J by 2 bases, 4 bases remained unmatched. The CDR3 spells CASSTAGGNTEAFF. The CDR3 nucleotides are TGTGCCAGCAGCACCGCAGGGGGCAACACTGAAGCTTTCTTT.

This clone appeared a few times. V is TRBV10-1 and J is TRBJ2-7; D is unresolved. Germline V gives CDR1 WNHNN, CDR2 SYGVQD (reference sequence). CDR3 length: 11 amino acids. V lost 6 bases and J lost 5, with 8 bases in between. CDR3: CASRGTDEQYF. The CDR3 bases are TGCGCCAGCAGGGGAACCGACGAGCAGTACTTC.

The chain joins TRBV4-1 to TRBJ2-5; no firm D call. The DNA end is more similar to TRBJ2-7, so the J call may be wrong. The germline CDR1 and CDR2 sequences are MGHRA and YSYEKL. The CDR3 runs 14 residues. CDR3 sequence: CASSQTTQRYEQYF. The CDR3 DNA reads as TGCGCCAGCAGCCAAACGACTCAGCGCTACGAGCAGTACTTC.

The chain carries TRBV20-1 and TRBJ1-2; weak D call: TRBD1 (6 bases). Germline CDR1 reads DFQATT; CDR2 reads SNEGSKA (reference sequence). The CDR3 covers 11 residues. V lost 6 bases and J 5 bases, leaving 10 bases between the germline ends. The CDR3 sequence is CSAITGYGYTF. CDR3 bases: TGCAGTGCCATTACAGGGTATGGCTACACCTTC.

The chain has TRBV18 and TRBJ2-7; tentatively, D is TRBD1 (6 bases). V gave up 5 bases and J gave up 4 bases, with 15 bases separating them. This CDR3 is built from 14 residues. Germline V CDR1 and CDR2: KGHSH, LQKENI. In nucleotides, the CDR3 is TGTGCCAGCTCATCAACGGGACAAACTTACGAGCAGTACTTC. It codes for CASSSTGQTYEQYF.

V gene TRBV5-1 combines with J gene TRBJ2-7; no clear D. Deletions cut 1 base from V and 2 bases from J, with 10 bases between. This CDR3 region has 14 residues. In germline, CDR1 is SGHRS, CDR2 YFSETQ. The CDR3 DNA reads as TGCGCCAGCAGCTTGACGAGAAACGCCTACGAGCAGTACTTC. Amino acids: CASSLTRNAYEQYF.

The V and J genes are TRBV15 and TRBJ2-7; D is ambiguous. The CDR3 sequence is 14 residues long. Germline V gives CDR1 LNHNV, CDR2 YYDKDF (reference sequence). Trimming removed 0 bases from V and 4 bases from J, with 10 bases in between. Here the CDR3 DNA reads TGTGCCACCAGCAGAGATCTACAGTTGTACGAGCAGTACTTC. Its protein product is CATSRDLQLYEQYF.

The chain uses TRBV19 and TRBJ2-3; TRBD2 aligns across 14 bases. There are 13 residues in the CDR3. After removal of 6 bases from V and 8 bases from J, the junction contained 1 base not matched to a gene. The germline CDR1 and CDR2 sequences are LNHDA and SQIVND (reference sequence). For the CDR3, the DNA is TGTGCCAGTAGGACTAGCGGGAGGGCTACGCAGTATTTT. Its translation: CASRTSGRATQYF.

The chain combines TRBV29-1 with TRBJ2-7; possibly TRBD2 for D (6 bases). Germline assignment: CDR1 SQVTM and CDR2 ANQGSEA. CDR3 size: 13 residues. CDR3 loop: CSATSGLLYEQYF. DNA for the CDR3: TGCAGTGCCACTTCGGGACTTTTATACGAGCAGTACTTC.

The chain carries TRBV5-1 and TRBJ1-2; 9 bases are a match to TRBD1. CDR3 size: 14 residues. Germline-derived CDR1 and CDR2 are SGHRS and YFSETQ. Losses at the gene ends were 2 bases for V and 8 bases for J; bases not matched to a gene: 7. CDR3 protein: CASSFGQGLEGYTF. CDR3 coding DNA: TGCGCCAGCAGCTTTGGACAGGGGTTGGAAGGCTACACCTTC.

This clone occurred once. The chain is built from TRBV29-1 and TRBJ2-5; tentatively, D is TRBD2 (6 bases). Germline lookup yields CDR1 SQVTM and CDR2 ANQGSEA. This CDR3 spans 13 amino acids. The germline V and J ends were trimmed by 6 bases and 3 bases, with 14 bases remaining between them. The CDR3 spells CSVAGGSKETQYF. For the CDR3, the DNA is TGCAGCGTAGCGGGTGGTAGCAAAGAGACCCAGTACTTC.

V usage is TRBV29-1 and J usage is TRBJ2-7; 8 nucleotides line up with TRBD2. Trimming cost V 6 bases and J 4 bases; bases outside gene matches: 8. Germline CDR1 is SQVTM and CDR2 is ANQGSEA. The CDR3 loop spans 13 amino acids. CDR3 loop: CSVKGLASYEQYF. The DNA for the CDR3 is TGCAGCGTCAAAGGACTAGCTTCATACGAGCAGTACTTC.

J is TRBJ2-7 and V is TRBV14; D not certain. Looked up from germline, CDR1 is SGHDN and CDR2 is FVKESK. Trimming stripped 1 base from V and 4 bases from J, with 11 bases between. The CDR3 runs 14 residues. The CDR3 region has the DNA TGTGCCAGCAGCCAAGTCGTCGGCAGTTACGAGCAGTACTTC. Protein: CASSQVVGSYEQYF.

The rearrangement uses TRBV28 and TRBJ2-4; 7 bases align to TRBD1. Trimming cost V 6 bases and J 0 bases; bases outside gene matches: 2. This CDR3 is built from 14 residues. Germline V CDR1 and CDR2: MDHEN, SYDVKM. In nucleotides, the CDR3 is TGTGCCAGCAGCGCAGGGGGAGCCAAAAACATTCAGTACTTC. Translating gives CASSAGGAKNIQYF.

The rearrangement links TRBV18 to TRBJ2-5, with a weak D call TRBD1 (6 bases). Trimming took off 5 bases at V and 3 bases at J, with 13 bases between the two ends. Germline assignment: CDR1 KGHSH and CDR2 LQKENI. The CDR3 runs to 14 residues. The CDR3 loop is CASSSIGGEETQYF. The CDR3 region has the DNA TGTGCCAGCTCATCCATAGGGGGAGAAGAGACCCAGTACTTC.

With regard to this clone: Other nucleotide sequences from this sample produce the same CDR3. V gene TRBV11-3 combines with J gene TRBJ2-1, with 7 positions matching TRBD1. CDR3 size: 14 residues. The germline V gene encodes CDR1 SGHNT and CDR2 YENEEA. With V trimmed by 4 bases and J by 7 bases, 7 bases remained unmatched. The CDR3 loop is CASSSIAGGNEQFF. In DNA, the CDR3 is TGTGCCAGCAGCTCGATAGCAGGGGGAAATGAGCAGTTCTTC. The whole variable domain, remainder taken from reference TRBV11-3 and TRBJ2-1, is EAGVVQSPRYKIIEKKQPVAFWCNPISGHNTLYWYLQNLGQGPELLIRYENEEAVDDSQLPKDRFSAERLKGVDSTLKIQPAELGDSAVYLCASSSIAGGNEQFFGPGTRLTVL.

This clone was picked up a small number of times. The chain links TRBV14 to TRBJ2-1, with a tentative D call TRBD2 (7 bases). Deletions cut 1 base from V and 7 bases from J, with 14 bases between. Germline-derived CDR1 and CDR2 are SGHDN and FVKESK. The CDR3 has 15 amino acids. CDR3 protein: CASSQVEGGANEQFF. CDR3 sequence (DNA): TGTGCCAGCAGCCAAGTCGAAGGGGGGGCGAATGAGCAGTTCTTC.

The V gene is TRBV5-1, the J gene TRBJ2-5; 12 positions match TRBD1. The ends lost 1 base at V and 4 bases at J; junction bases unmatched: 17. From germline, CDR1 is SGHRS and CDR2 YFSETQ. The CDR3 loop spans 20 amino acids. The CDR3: CASSLKLGVGQGASSETQYF. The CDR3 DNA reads TGCGCCAGCAGCTTGAAATTGGGCGTGGGACAGGGGGCCTCATCAGAGACCCAGTACTTC.

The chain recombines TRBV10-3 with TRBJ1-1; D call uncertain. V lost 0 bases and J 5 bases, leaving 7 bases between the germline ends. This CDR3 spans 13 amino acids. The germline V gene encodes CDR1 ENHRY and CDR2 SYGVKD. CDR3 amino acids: CAISESLVTEAFF. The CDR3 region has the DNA TGTGCCATCAGTGAGTCGCTAGTAACTGAAGCTTTCTTT.

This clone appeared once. The CDR3: CASSVGAGVYQETQYF. The CDR3 DNA follows: TGTGCCAGCAGCGTTGGAGCGGGGGTGTACCAAGAGACCCAGTACTTC. V gene TRBV9 combines with J gene TRBJ2-5; 8 bases are shared with TRBD2. There are 16 residues in the CDR3. Germline CDR1 and CDR2: SGDLS and YYNGEE. V shed 2 bases and J 0 bases; nucleotides not matched to a gene: 6.